This TCR beta chain is drawn from a study of T cell changes during pregnancy in multiple sclerosis. Assay used: immunoSEQ multiplex PCR; TCRdb lists only in-frame clones, some missing. The sample lists about 76,000 clones, approximately 93% seen once, with around 2.3% in the top ten. The CDR3 spans 15 residues. This clonotype was sampled from a female donor with multiple sclerosis, enrolled in a pregnancy study. The chain is built from TRBV21-1 and TRBJ2-1; the table's TRBD1 call for D was not verified on the DNA. TRBV21-1 is a known pseudogene. The source was peripheral blood, collected in the second trimester of pregnancy. The CDR3 sequence is CASSTGDRVYNEQFF. CDR3 in DNA: TGTGCCAGCAGCACAGGGGACAGGGTATACAATGAGCAGTTCTTC.